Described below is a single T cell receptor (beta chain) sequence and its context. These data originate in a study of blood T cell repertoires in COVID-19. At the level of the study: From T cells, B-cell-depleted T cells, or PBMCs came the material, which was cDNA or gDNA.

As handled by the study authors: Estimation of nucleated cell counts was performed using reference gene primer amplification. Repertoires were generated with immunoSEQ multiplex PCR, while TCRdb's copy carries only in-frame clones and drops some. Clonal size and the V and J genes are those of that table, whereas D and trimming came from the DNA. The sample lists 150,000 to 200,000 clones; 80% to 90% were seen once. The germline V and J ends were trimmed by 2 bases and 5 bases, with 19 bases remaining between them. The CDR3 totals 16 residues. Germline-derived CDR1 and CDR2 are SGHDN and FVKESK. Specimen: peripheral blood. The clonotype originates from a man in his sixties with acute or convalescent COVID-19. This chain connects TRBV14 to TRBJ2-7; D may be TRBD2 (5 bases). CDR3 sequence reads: CASSQWKSRGTHEQYF. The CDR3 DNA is TGTGCCAGCAGCCAATGGAAATCACGGGGAACCCACGAGCAGTACTTC. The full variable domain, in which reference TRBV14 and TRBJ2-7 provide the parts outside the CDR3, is EAGVTQFPSHSVIEKGQTVTLRCDPISGHDNLYWYRRVMGKEIKFLLHFVKESKQDESGMPNNRFLAERTGGTYSTLKVQPAELEDSGVYFCASSQWKSRGTHEQYFGPGTRLTVT.